The clone carrying this T cell receptor beta chain was picked up many times. Its antigen remains unidentified. Trimming shortened V by 6 bases and J by 6 bases, and 15 bases separated the two germline ends. Germline V lookup: CDR1 SQVTM, CDR2 ANQGSEA. The CDR3 has 13 amino acids. The sample originates from a study of post-analysis software for immune sequencing data. Study at large: The courses of disease that were included comprised relapsing-remitting, secondary progressive and progressive-relapsing multiple sclerosis. Regarding the study as a whole: Normalized Chao1 diversity was significantly reduced in patients versus controls. About five TRBV segments were more frequent in patients than controls; TRBV5-6, TRBV5-1 and TRBV20-1 belonged to this group.

Included in the TCR beta cDNA libraries were unique molecular identifiers. With roughly 1 to 11 million T cells as the source, 500,000 to 650,000 cDNA molecules resulted. Using its own MiXCR run on the PCR reads, TCRdb lists one record per CDR3 protein. The sample shows roughly 800,000 distinct CDR3 sequences, just under 30% of them seen only once. The chain is built from TRBV29-1 and TRBJ2-1, with no clear D. Source material: blood. This clonotype originated in a girl between 10 and 17 years old with multiple sclerosis. Here the CDR3 reads CSVYLSVFNEQFF. DNA of the CDR3: TGCAGCGTATACTTATCAGTTTTCAATGAGCAGTTCTTC.